Presented here are 8 T cell receptor beta chains from one specimen sequenced in a study of T cell changes during pregnancy in multiple sclerosis. Only in-frame clones appear in the TCRdb table, and some are missing; sequencing was by immunoSEQ multiplex PCR. The sample holds around 60,000 clones, under 95% seen once. Sequenced material: CD4+ T cells from peripheral blood mononuclear cells, taken after pregnancy. These receptors originate from a female donor in good health, enrolled as a control in a pregnancy study.

This clone was picked up many times. This chain uses TRBV2 with TRBJ1-2; no clear D. CDR3 length: 14 amino acids. Per germline, CDR1 SNHLY and CDR2 FYNNEI. V gave up 5 bases and J gave up 1 base, with 11 bases separating them. The CDR3 is CASSTISGNYGYTF. In nucleotides, the CDR3 is TGTGCCAGCAGTACCATAAGCGGTAACTATGGCTACACCTTC.

The chain couples TRBV6-6 to TRBJ2-1; 7 bases are a match to TRBD1. Germline V gives CDR1 MNHNY, CDR2 SVGAGI (reference sequence). The CDR3 totals 13 residues. J lost 7 bases, V lost 5 bases, and 5 bases had no gene match. The CDR3 DNA is TGTGCCAGCAGTAACATACAGGGGAATGAGCAGTTCTTC. The encoded protein is CASSNIQGNEQFF.

The genes are TRBV28 and TRBJ2-7; 8 bases are shared with TRBD1. V trimming: 8 bases; J trimming: 1 base; junction bases outside the gene matches: 13. This CDR3 is 16 amino acids long. CDR1 is MDHEN and CDR2 is SYDVKM in the germline V gene. Written as DNA, the CDR3 is TGTGCCAGCTTGGGGCAGGGGGCCTTTGTTTCCTACGAGCAGTACTTC. It is translated as CASLGQGAFVSYEQYF.

The chain is built from TRBV7-2 and TRBJ1-4, with D possibly being TRBD1 (6 bases). Germline assignment: CDR1 SGHTA and CDR2 FQGNSA. V was pared by 3 bases and J by 8 bases, with 7 bases between. CDR3 length: 12 amino acids. CDR3 sequence (DNA): TGTGCCAGCAGCTTCAGGGGCGAAAAACTGTTTTTT. This encodes CASSFRGEKLFF. The full variable domain, with the rest looked up from reference TRBV7-2 and TRBJ1-4, is GAGVSQSPSNKVTEKGKDVELRCDPISGHTALYWYRQSLGQGLEFLIYFQGNSAPDKSGLPSDRFSAERTGGSVSTLTIQRTQQEDSAVYLCASSFRGEKLFFGSGTQLSVL.

The chain links TRBV29-1 to TRBJ1-2; 10 bases are shared with TRBD1. V lost 4 bases, J lost 7 bases, and 3 bases stayed unmatched. This CDR3 has 12 residues. CDR1 is SQVTM, CDR2 ANQGSEA, per germline. Here the CDR3 reads CSVGQGAVGYTF. CDR3 DNA sequence: TGCAGCGTTGGACAGGGGGCCGTTGGCTACACCTTC.

The chain uses TRBV9 and TRBJ1-2; D not certain. The CDR3 consists of 15 residues. CDR1 SGDLS and CDR2 YYNGEE come from the germline V gene. Trimming left V 0 bases short and J 8 bases short, with 17 bases between. The CDR3 bases are TGTGCCAGCAGCGTAGGAGGTTATGGCAAACAAGGCTACACCTTC. Translation: CASSVGGYGKQGYTF.

The chain has TRBV10-3 and TRBJ1-1; 8 bases are a match to TRBD1. V lost 6 bases and J lost 11; bases outside the gene matches: 5. CDR3 size: 11 residues. CDR1 and CDR2 (germline): ENHRY, SYGVKD. The CDR3 nucleotides read TGTGCCATCAGACAGGGGGACGAGGCTTTCTTT. As protein: CAIRQGDEAFF.

This chain uses TRBV5-1 with TRBJ2-5; 10 nucleotides line up with TRBD2. The CDR3 has 15 residues. J lost 5 bases, V lost 2 bases, and 6 bases had no gene match. The germline V gene has CDR1 SGHRS and CDR2 YFSETQ. In nucleotides, the CDR3 is TGCGCCAGCAGCTTAACTAGCGGGGTTGGGGAGACCCAGTACTTC. Protein: CASSLTSGVGETQYF.